The clone carrying this T cell receptor beta chain ranks as medium-sized. From approximately 430 ng of RNA, a library with molecular barcoded alpha/delta and beta/gamma adaptors was made. TCRdb itself ran the reads through MiXCR, one entry per CDR3 protein. The sample has approximately 5,000 distinct CDR3 sequences; around 21% are singletons. V dropped 5 bases and J dropped 3 bases, with 14 bases sitting between them. The CDR3 consists of 15 residues. Germline CDR1 reads SGHVS; CDR2 reads FQNEAQ. The data were obtained in a study of read filtering for tumor transcriptome and immune sequencing. In the study overall: Mean patient age was roughly 70 years, range about 45 to 90; 16 to 20 male, roughly 14 female.

The V call is TRBV7-8, the J call TRBJ2-1; the D gene is possibly TRBD1 (7 bases). The sequenced material came from a population of CD138-negative cells sorted from bone marrow. The TCR originated in a donor aged 40 or over with multiple myeloma. The CDR3 DNA follows: TGTGCCAGCAGCCCAGGGGGGATTCTCTACAATGAGCAGTTCTTC. Residues: CASSPGGILYNEQFF.